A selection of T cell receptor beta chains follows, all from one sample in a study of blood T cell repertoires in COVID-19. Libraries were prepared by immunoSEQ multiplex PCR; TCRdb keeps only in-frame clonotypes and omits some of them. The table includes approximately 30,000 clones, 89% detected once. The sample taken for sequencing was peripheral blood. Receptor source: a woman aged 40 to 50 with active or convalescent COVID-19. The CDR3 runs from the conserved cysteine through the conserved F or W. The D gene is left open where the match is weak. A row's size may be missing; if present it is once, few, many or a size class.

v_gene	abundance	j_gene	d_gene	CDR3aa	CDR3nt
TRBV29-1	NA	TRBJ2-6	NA	CSVPSTQPSGANVLTF	TGCAGCGTCCCCAGTACACAGCCATCTGGGGCCAACGTCCTGACTTTC
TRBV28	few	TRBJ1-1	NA	CASSLTGGLLNTEAFF	TGTGCCAGCAGTTTAACCGGCGGACTGCTGAACACTGAAGCTTTCTTT
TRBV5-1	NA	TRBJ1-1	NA	CASSSGEDTEAFF	TGCGCCAGCAGCTCCGGTGAGGACACTGAAGCTTTCTTT
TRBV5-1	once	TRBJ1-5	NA	CASSLEGVNQPQHF	TGCGCCAGCAGCTTGGAAGGGGTGAATCAGCCCCAGCATTTT
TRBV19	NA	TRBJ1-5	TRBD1	CASQTGTGVNQPQHF	TGTGCCAGTCAGACCGGGACAGGGGTTAATCAGCCCCAGCATTTT
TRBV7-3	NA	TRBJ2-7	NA	CASSSGPSYEQYF	TGTGCCAGCTCAAGCGGGCCCTCCTACGAGCAGTACTTC
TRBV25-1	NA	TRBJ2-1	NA	CASSELGQGYNEQFF	TGTGCCAGCAGTGAATTAGGGCAGGGCTACAATGAGCAGTTCTTC
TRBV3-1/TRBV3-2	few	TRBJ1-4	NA	CASSPTGYEKLFF	TGTGCCAGCAGCCCCACAGGTTATGAAAAACTGTTTTTT
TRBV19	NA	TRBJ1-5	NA	CASITDPAGQPQHF	TGTGCCAGTATCACAGACCCCGCTGGACAGCCCCAGCATTTT
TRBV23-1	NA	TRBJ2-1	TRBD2	CASSQWEGSGSSYNEQFF	TGCGCCAGCAGTCAATGGGAGGGTAGCGGGAGTTCCTACAATGAGCAGTTCTTC
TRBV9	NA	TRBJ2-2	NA	CASSPPVSGELFF	TGTGCCAGCAGCCCCCCGGTAAGCGGGGAGCTGTTTTTT
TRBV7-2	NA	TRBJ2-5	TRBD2	CASSVGLAGGPVTQYF	TGTGCCAGCAGCGTAGGACTAGCGGGGGGGCCTGTGACCCAGTACTTC
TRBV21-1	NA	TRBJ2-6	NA	CASSKECSYVGGAGANVLTF	TGTGCCAGCAGCAAAGAATGTTCTTACGTGGGAGGCGCTGGGGCCAACGTCCTGACTTTC
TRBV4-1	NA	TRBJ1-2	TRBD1	CASSGRDRGMGDGYTF	TGCGCCAGCAGCGGCCGGGACAGGGGAATGGGGGACGGCTACACCTTC
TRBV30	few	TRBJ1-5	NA	CAWSVQVDQPQHF	TGTGCCTGGAGTGTCCAGGTTGATCAGCCCCAGCATTTT
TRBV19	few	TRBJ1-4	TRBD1	CASSMAQGVTNEKLFF	TGTGCCAGTAGTATGGCGCAGGGGGTAACTAATGAAAAACTGTTTTTT
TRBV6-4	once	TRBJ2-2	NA	CASSDLGVAGQHTGELFF	TGTGCCAGCAGTGATCTAGGGGTAGCGGGACAGCACACCGGGGAGCTGTTTTTT
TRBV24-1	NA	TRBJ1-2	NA	CATKRVTANYGYTF	TGTGCCACCAAGAGGGTAACCGCTAACTATGGCTACACCTTC
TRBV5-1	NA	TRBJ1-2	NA	CASSLDRSYGYTF	TGCGCCAGCAGCTTGGACAGATCTTATGGTTACACCTTC
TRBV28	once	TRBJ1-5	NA	CASSLEVVRAGEVQPQHF	TGTGCCAGCAGTTTGGAAGTGGTCAGGGCAGGGGAAGTCCAGCCCCAGCATTTT
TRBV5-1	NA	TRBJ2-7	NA	CASSLVPGTYGEQYF	TGCGCCAGCAGCTTGGTCCCAGGGACTTACGGGGAGCAGTACTTC
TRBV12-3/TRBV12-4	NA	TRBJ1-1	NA	CASSAQVNTEAFF	TGTGCCAGCAGTGCACAGGTGAACACTGAAGCTTTCTTT
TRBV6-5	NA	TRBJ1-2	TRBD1	CASSYSDRFYGYTF	TGTGCCAGCAGTTACTCGGACAGGTTCTATGGCTACACCTTC
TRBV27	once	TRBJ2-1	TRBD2	CASSSWGGPYNEQFF	TGTGCCAGCAGTTCCTGGGGGGGACCCTACAATGAGCAGTTCTTC
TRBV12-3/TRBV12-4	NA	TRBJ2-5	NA	CASSFQETQYF	TGTGCCAGCAGTTTCCAGGAGACCCAGTACTTC
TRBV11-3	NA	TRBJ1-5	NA	CASSLGEYNQPQHF	TGTGCCAGCAGCTTAGGGGAGTACAATCAGCCCCAGCATTTT
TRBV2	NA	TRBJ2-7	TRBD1	CASSPLGQGMIYEQYF	TGTGCCAGCAGTCCTTTGGGACAGGGGATGATCTACGAGCAGTACTTC
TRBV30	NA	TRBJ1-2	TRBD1	CAWSTGANYGYTF	TGTGCCTGGAGTACAGGGGCTAACTATGGCTACACCTTC
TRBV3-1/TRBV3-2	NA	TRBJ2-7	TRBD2	CASSRNPSGAYEQYF	TGTGCCAGCAGCCGAAATCCTAGCGGGGCCTACGAGCAGTACTTC
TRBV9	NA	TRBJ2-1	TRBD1	CASSVQGVNNEQFF	TGTGCCAGCAGCGTTCAGGGGGTCAACAATGAGCAGTTCTTC
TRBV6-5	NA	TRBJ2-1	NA	CASSRIGTYNEQFF	TGTGCCAGCAGTCGTATAGGGACTTACAATGAGCAGTTCTTC
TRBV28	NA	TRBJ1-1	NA	CASSRRGSAFF	TGTGCCAGCAGCCGCCGGGGGTCAGCTTTCTTT
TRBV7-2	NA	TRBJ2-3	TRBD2	CASSLASSGPSSTDTQYF	TGTGCCAGCAGCTTAGCGAGTAGCGGGCCTTCTAGCACAGATACGCAGTATTTT
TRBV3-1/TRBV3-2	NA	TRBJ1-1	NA	CASSLGQPSENTEAFF	TGTGCCAGCAGCCTAGGCCAGCCTAGTGAGAACACTGAAGCTTTCTTT
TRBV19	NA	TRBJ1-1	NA	CATARDTMNTEAFF	TGTGCCACTGCCCGGGACACTATGAACACTGAAGCTTTCTTT
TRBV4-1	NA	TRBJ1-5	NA	CASSQVRRAGRDGQPQHF	TGCGCCAGCAGCCAAGTCAGGAGGGCGGGGCGAGATGGACAGCCCCAGCATTTT
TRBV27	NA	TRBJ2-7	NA	CASSVPGAPYEQYF	TGTGCCAGCAGTGTCCCGGGAGCTCCCTACGAGCAGTACTTC
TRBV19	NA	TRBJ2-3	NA	CASSSMGLTDTQYF	TGTGCCAGTAGTAGCATGGGACTCACAGATACGCAGTATTTT
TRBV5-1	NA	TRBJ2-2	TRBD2	CASSLTLAGSTGELFF	TGCGCCAGCAGCTTAACACTAGCGGGGTCCACCGGGGAGCTGTTTTTT
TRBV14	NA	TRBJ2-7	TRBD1	CASSTGTGDYEQYF	TGTGCCAGCAGCACCGGGACAGGTGACTACGAGCAGTACTTC
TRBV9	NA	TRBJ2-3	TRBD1	CASSVGQGGGNTQYF	TGTGCCAGCAGCGTAGGACAGGGTGGAGGAAATACGCAGTATTTT